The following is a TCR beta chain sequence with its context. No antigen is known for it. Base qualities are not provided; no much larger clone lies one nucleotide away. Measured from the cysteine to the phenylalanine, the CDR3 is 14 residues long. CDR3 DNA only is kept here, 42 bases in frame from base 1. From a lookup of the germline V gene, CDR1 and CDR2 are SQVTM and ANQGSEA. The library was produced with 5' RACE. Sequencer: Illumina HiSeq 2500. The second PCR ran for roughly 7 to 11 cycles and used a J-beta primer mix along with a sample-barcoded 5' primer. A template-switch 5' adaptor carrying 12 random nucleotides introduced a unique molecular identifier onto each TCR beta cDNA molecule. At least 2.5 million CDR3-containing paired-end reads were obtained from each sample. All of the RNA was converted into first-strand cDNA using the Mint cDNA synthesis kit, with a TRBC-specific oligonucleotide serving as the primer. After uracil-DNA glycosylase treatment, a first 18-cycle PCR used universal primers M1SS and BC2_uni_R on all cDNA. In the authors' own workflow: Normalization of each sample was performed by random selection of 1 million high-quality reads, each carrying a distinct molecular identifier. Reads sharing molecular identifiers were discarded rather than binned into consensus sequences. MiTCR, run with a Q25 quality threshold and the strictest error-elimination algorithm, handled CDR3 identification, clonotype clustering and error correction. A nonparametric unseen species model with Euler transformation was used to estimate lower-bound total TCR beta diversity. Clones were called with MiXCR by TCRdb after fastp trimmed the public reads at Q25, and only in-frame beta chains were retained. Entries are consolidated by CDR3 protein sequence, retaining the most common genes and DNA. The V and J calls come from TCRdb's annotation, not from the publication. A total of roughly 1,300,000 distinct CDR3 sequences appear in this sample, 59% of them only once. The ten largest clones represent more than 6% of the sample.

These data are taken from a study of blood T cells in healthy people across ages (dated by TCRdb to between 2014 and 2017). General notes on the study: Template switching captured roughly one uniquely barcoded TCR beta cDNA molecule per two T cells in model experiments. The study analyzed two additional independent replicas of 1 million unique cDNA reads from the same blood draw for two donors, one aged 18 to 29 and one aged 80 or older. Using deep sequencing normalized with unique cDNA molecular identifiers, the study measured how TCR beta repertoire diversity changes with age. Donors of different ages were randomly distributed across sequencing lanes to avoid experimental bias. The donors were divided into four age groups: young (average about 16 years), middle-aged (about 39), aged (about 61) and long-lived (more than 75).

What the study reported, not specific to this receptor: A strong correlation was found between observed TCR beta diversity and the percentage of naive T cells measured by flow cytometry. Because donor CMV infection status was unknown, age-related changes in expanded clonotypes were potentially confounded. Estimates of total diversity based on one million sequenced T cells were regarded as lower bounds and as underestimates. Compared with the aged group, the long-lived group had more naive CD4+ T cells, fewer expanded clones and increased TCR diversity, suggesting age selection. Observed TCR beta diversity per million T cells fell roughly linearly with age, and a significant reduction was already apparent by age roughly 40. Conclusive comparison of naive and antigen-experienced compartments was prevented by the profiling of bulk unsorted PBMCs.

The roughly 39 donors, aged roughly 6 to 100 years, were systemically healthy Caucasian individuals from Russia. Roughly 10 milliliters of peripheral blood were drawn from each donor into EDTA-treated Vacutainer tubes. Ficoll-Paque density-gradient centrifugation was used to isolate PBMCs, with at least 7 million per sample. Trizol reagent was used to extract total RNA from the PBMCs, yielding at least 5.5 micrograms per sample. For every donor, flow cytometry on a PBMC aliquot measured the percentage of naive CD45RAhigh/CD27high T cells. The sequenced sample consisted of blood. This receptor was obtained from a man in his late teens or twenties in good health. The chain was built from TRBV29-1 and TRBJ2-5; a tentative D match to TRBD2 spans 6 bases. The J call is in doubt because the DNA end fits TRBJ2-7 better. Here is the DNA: TGCAGCGTTGTTTGGCGGGAATCTAACTACGAGCAGTACTTC. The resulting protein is CSVVWRESNYEQYF.